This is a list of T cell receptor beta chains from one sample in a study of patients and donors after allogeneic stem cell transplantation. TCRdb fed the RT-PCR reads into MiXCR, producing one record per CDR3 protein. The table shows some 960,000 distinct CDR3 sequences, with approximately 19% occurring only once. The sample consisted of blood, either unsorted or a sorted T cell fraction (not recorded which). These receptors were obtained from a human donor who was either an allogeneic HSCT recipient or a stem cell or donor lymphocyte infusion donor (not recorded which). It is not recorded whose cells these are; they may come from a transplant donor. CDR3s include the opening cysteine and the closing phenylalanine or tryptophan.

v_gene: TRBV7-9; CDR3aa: CATPTGSGADTQYF
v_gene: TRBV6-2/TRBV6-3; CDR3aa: CASSSPRNTEAFF
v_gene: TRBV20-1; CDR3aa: CSARDGSGSQGKGIYEQYF
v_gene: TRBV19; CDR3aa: CASSSSGTFLSYEQYF
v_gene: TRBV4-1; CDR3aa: CASSHPGTSAIKNIQYF
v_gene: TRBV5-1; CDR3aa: CASSLEGAQDVYGYTF
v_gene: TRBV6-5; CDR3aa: CASTSHNTEAFF
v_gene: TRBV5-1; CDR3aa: CASSLEGTRSTDTQYF
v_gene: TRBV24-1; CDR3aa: CATSELAGGHEDTQYF
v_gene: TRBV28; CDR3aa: CASSSPGTSRDTGELFF
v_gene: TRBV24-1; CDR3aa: CATSDWQGSNTGELFF
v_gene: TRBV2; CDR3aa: CASSTGLANYEQYF
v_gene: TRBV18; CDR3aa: CASSLGQGPDTRYF
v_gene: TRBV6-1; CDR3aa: CASRPRTSGRNEQFF
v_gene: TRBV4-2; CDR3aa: CASSQESFWTGGQDSGNTIYF
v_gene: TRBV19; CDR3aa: CASSSDDRYNEQFF
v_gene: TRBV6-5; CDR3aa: CASSYEAGPRTDTQYF
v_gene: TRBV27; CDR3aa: CASSLVPFTYEQYF
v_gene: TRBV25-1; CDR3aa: CAKSGGSNQPQHF
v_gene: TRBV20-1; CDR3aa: CSASNLAGGYNEQFF
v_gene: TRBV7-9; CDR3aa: CASSYPRVENNEQFF
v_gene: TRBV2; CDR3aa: CASSDRASGGAGEQFF
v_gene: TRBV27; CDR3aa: CASRLQVNTGELFF
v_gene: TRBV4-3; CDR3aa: CASSQGTGGFGELFF
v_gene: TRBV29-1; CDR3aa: CGSGVTAGELFF
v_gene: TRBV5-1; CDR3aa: CASSEGQGQLPNEKLFF
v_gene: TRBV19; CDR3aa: CASSFTANYEQYF
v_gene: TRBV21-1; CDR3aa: CASSRRDRGSRNTIYF
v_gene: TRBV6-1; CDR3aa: CASRPDRISGNTIYF
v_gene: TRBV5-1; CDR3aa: CASSSSTQGDAQYF
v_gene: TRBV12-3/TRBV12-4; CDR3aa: CASSSPTGRAYEQYF
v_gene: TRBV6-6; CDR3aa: CASRVGSTEAFF
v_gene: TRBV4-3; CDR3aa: CASSFDAGQGDHEQYF
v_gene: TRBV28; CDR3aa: CASSFSGRNQPQHF
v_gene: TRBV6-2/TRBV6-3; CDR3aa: CASLDQAGELFF
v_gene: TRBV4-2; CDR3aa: CASSQGTGEAYEQYF
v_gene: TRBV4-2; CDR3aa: CASSPERVAGGPSTYNEQFF
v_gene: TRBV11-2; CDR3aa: CASSFTETYEQYF
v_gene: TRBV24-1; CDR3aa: CATSDPTGPTGELFF
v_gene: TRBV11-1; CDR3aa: CASSLARWGSGTSGDNEQFF
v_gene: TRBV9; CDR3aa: CASTPRAGTSLNTGELFF
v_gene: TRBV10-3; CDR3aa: CAINPDWRGGDTQYF
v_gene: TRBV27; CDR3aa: CASSLSWGAGANVLTF
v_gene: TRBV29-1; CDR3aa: CSVEYGSSGANVLTF
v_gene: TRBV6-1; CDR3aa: CASSEAFHEQYF
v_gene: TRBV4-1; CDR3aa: CASSQEEGETQYF
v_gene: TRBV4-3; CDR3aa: CASSRGQATQETQYF
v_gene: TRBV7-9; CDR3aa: CASSPRDMATF
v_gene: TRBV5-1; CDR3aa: CASSPTAGRLPGTGELFF